This TCR beta chain originates from a study of blood T cell repertoires in COVID-19. About the study: Nucleic acid was either cDNA or gDNA, and it came from T cells, B-cell-depleted T cells, or PBMCs.

V was clipped by 3 bases and J by 13 bases, with 13 bases between them. This CDR3 has 11 residues. Original analysis: Nucleated cell number was recorded as an estimate derived from reference gene primer amplification. The repertoire was sequenced with immunoSEQ multiplex PCR; TCRdb's copy has only in-frame clones and lacks some. That table furnishes V, J and clone size, whereas the DNA furnished D and trimming. Of under 150,000 clones in the sample, about 90% were seen once. V and J are TRBV12-3 or TRBV12-4 and TRBJ2-7; D gene unclear. The specimen sequenced was peripheral blood. The clonotype comes from a man aged 50 or older with active COVID-19. The CDR3: CASSFPYPNYF. In DNA form, the CDR3 reads TGTGCCAGCAGTTTCCCCTACCCCAATTACTTC.